The next 30 T cell receptor beta chains were all read from a single sample in a study of T cell changes during pregnancy in multiple sclerosis. The assay was immunoSEQ multiplex PCR, and TCRdb's table has in-frame clones only and misses some. The table includes 50,000 to 65,000 clones, roughly 88% detected once. This specimen was peripheral blood, taken in the first trimester of pregnancy. These receptors were obtained from a female donor with multiple sclerosis, enrolled in a pregnancy study.

This clone was counted between two and nine times. The rearrangement uses TRBV10-3 and TRBJ2-3; D perhaps matches TRBD1 (5 bases). The CDR3 is made up of 13 amino acids. V dropped 6 bases and J dropped 2 bases, with 9 bases sitting between them. Looked up from germline, CDR1 is ENHRY and CDR2 is SYGVKD. The CDR3 region is CAISRETTDTQYF. In DNA, the CDR3 is TGTGCCATCAGCAGGGAAACCACAGATACGCAGTATTTT.

V usage is TRBV7-9 and J usage is TRBJ1-3, with D unresolved. Looked up from germline, CDR1 is SEHNR and CDR2 is FQNEAQ (reference sequence). V was clipped by 5 bases and J by 1 base, with 3 bases between them. The CDR3 sequence is 12 residues long. The DNA of the CDR3 is TGTGCCAGCAGCCCTTCTGGAAACACCATATATTTT. This codes for CASSPSGNTIYF.

V gene TRBV6-6 combines with J gene TRBJ1-2; 8 nucleotides line up with TRBD1. This CDR3 is 13 amino acids long. The ends lost 6 bases at V and 6 bases at J; junction bases unmatched: 6. Germline V gene lookup returns CDR1 MNHNY and CDR2 SVGAGI (reference sequence). The CDR3 DNA is TGTGCCAGCAGACCCGGACAGGGTCATGGCTACACCTTC. Translated: CASRPGQGHGYTF.

V gene TRBV5-6 combines with J gene TRBJ2-7, with 7 bases fitting TRBD1. The CDR3 has 13 amino acids. After removal of 3 bases from V and 7 bases from J, the junction contained 7 bases not matched to a gene. From germline, CDR1 is SGHDT and CDR2 YYEEEE. The CDR3 DNA reads as TGTGCCAGCAGCTGGGGGTCAGGGGGAGAGCAGTACTTC. Protein sequence: CASSWGSGGEQYF.

The rearrangement joins TRBV6-5 to TRBJ1-5; 9 bases are a match to TRBD1. Germline lookup yields CDR1 MNHEY and CDR2 SVGAGI. V lost 6 bases, J lost 7 bases, and 7 bases stayed unmatched. There are 14 residues in the CDR3. CDR3 sequence reads: CASRPTGGGQPQHF. The CDR3 DNA reads TGTGCCAGCAGACCTACAGGGGGCGGACAGCCCCAGCATTTT.

V is TRBV6-6 and J is TRBJ2-1, with 8 bases that match TRBD2. The CDR3 is 16 residues long. V shed 4 bases, J shed 4 bases, and the junction held 9 bases outside the gene matches. CDR1 is MNHNY, CDR2 SVGAGI, per germline (reference sequence). The CDR3 loop is CASSSWGVAGYNEQFF. As DNA, the CDR3 is TGTGCCAGCAGTTCCTGGGGAGTAGCGGGATACAATGAGCAGTTCTTC.

In its sample, this clone was seen once. The chain links TRBV19 to TRBJ1-2; 9 bases match TRBD1. Germline values: CDR1 LNHDA, CDR2 SQIVND (reference sequence). The length of the CDR3 is 14 residues. J lost 7 bases, V lost 3 bases, and 6 bases had no gene match. The DNA for the CDR3 is TGTGCCAGTAGTATCAGGACAGGGGCCGCTGGCTACACCTTC. Its protein product is CASSIRTGAAGYTF.

The J gene is TRBJ1-1, the V gene TRBV10-2; 7 positions agree with TRBD1. Germline V gene sequence: CDR1 WSHSY, CDR2 SAAADI. The CDR3 is made up of 17 amino acids. Trimming took 2 bases from V and 0 from J; bases not matched to a gene: 9. The CDR3 DNA is TGCGCCAGCAGTGAGGTAGGACAGGTCGGCGTGAACACTGAAGCTTTCTTT. Translated, it gives CASSEVGQVGVNTEAFF.

The V and J genes are TRBV19 and TRBJ2-1, with 7 bases identical to TRBD2. CDR1 and CDR2 (germline): LNHDA, SQIVND (reference sequence). V shed 6 bases, J shed 1 base, and the junction held 9 bases outside the gene matches. CDR3 length equals 16 residues. The CDR3 DNA is TGTGCCAGTAGCCTGCTAGCGGCCATTTCCTACAATGAGCAGTTCTTC. Amino acids: CASSLLAAISYNEQFF.

The rearrangement joins TRBV21-1 to TRBJ1-4; the listed D gene, TRBD1, was not tested against the DNA. TRBV21-1 corresponds to a pseudogene. This CDR3 is built from 14 residues. The CDR3 loop reads CASSKDRGREKLFF. CDR3 bases: TGTGCCAGCAGCAAAGACAGGGGGCGTGAAAAACTGTTTTTT.

The V gene is TRBV2, the J gene TRBJ2-3; TRBD2 matches 10 bases. The germline V gene encodes CDR1 SNHLY and CDR2 FYNNEI. This CDR3 spans 21 amino acids. V gave up 0 bases and J gave up 0 bases; unmatched junction bases: 15. Written as DNA, the CDR3 is TGTGCCAGCAGTGAAGCGGTGGGACAGACAACTAGCGGGACTAGCACAGATACGCAGTATTTT. Translation gives CASSEAVGQTTSGTSTDTQYF. The full variable domain, its missing parts supplied by reference TRBV2 and TRBJ2-3, is EPEVTQTPSHQVTQMGQEVILRCVPISNHLYFYWYRQILGQKVEFLVSFYNNEISEKSEIFDDQFSVERPDGSNFTLKIRSTKLEDSAMYFCASSEAVGQTTSGTSTDTQYFGPGTRLTVL.

The chain joins TRBV10-3 to TRBJ1-3; D gene ambiguous. The V end was cut by 7 bases, the J end by 0 bases, with 10 bases between. CDR1 is ENHRY and CDR2 is SYGVKD in the germline V gene. The CDR3 loop spans 14 amino acids. The CDR3 spells CAITPDISGNTIYF. In DNA form, the CDR3 reads TGTGCCATCACTCCCGACATCTCTGGAAACACCATATATTTT.

The table lists this clone with a count of one. The CDR3 reads CAWSVGGIEQFF. DNA for the CDR3: TGTGCCTGGAGTGTGGGCGGGATTGAGCAGTTCTTC. The V gene is TRBV30, the J gene TRBJ2-1; tentatively, D is TRBD2 (6 bases). Germline V gives CDR1 GTSNPN, CDR2 SVGIG (reference sequence). Trimming took 0 bases from V and 9 from J, leaving 9 bases between them. This CDR3 is built from 12 residues. Drawing the rest from reference TRBV30 and TRBJ2-1, the complete variable domain is SQTIHQWPATLVQPVGSPLSLECTVEGTSNPNLYWYRQAAGRGLQLLFYSVGIGQISSEVPQNLSASRPQDRQFILSSKKLLLSDSGFYLCAWSVGGIEQFFGPGTRLTVL.

The CDR3 region is CASRTGGRPQHF. CDR3 nucleotides: TGTGCCAGCCGGACAGGCGGGCGGCCCCAGCATTTT. The chain couples TRBV27 to TRBJ1-5; 7 bases line up with TRBD1. The J segment lost 9 bases and the V segment lost 8 bases, leaving 7 bases of the junction unmatched. Per germline, CDR1 MNHEY and CDR2 SMNVEV (reference sequence). The CDR3 spans 12 residues.

This clone was observed once. The rearrangement uses TRBV28 and TRBJ1-5; D is unclear. V lost 3 bases and J 4 bases, leaving 7 bases between the germline ends. The CDR3 covers 13 residues. The germline V gene encodes CDR1 MDHEN and CDR2 SYDVKM. CDR3 protein: CASSFATNQPQHF. Here the CDR3 DNA reads TGTGCCAGCAGTTTCGCCACAAATCAGCCCCAGCATTTT.

This clone has just a few counts. The chain is built from TRBV2 and TRBJ2-5; 8 positions agree with TRBD2. The V gene end was trimmed by 8 bases and the J gene end by 1 base; junction bases not matched to a gene: 9. The CDR3 runs 15 residues. In germline, CDR1 is SNHLY, CDR2 FYNNEI. The CDR3 DNA reads TGTGCCAGCCAAGGGACTAGAGTTCTCCAAGAGACCCAGTACTTC. Amino acid sequence: CASQGTRVLQETQYF.

The chain combines TRBV7-2 with TRBJ1-3; D is unresolved. The V gene lost 5 bases and the J gene lost 0 bases, with 8 bases spanning the gap. The CDR3 has 14 residues. Germline V lookup: CDR1 SGHTA, CDR2 FQGNSA. CDR3 loop: CASSRLSSGNTIYF. CDR3 coding DNA: TGTGCCAGCAGCCGTCTAAGCTCTGGAAACACCATATATTTT. Variable domain in full (rest from reference TRBV7-2 and TRBJ1-3): GAGVSQSPSNKVTEKGKDVELRCDPISGHTALYWYRQSLGQGLEFLIYFQGNSAPDKSGLPSDRFSAERTGGSVSTLTIQRTQQEDSAVYLCASSRLSSGNTIYFGEGSWLTVV.

This clone was seen more than once but under ten times. V and J are TRBV27 and TRBJ1-2, with 12 bases matching TRBD1. V shed 5 bases, J shed 8 bases, and the junction held 9 bases outside the gene matches. This CDR3 is built from 15 residues. Germline V lookup: CDR1 MNHEY, CDR2 SMNVEV (reference sequence). This CDR3 reads CASSPAGQGASGYTF. The CDR3 bases are TGTGCCAGCAGTCCCGCGGGACAGGGGGCCAGCGGCTACACCTTC.

By share, this clone counts as medium-sized. V gene TRBV27 combines with J gene TRBJ2-7, with D possibly matching TRBD2 (6 bases). CDR1 and CDR2 (germline): MNHEY, SMNVEV (reference sequence). V lost 8 bases to trimming and J lost 2 bases, with 13 bases between them. The CDR3 totals 13 residues. This chain's CDR3 is CASGRGTPYEQYF. For the CDR3, the DNA is TGTGCCAGCGGACGCGGGACCCCCTACGAGCAGTACTTC.

The gene calls are TRBV25-1 and TRBJ1-2; the D gene is possibly TRBD1 (5 bases). Per the germline V gene, CDR1 is MGHDK and CDR2 is SYGVNS. Deletions cut 2 bases from V and 2 bases from J, with 9 bases between. CDR3 size: 14 residues. This CDR3 is CASSEPAGNYGYTF. For the CDR3, the DNA is TGTGCCAGCAGTGAACCCGCAGGGAACTATGGCTACACCTTC.

The CDR3 coding sequence is TGTGCCAGTAGTGCTTGGACTAGCGGGAGCACAGATACGCAGTATTTT. As protein: CASSAWTSGSTDTQYF. The rearrangement joins TRBV19 to TRBJ2-3; 11 bases are a match to TRBD2. This CDR3 is built from 16 residues. CDR1 and CDR2 from the germline V gene are LNHDA and SQIVND (reference sequence). V lost 5 bases and J lost 0; bases outside the gene matches: 4.

This chain links TRBV7-2 with TRBJ2-3; a weak D match, TRBD1 (6 bases). The germline V gene encodes CDR1 SGHTA and CDR2 FQGNSA. V was cut by 3 bases and J by 2 bases, with 15 bases left in between. The CDR3 consists of 16 residues. The DNA of the CDR3 is TGTGCCAGCAGCTTCGGACAGCCTGGGGACACAGATACGCAGTATTTT. Translated: CASSFGQPGDTDTQYF.

The chain links TRBV7-2 to TRBJ2-7; 14 positions match TRBD2. Losses at the gene ends were 5 bases for V and 5 bases for J; bases not matched to a gene: 5. Per germline, CDR1 SGHTA and CDR2 FQGNSA. CDR3 length equals 15 residues. DNA for the CDR3: TGTGCCAGCAGCCACGGACTAGCGGGAGGCAACGAGCAGTACTTC. Its protein product is CASSHGLAGGNEQYF.

The rearrangement uses TRBV9 and TRBJ2-5; tentatively, D is TRBD2 (5 bases). Germline CDR1 SGDLS, CDR2 YYNGEE. The CDR3 spans 15 residues. V was cut by 0 bases and J by 3 bases, with 12 bases left in between. CDR3 region: CASSVGVSEKETQYF. Written as DNA, the CDR3 is TGTGCCAGCAGCGTAGGGGTTAGCGAAAAAGAGACCCAGTACTTC.

The rearrangement links TRBV7-9 to TRBJ1-2; 10 bases map to TRBD1. Per germline, CDR1 SEHNR and CDR2 FQNEAQ (reference sequence). CDR3 length: 15 amino acids. V was pared by 5 bases and J by 8 bases, with 11 bases of the junction left unmatched. For the CDR3, the DNA is TGTGCCAGCAGCGGCTCCGGGACAGGGGACTGGGGCTACACCTTC. Translated: CASSGSGTGDWGYTF. The full variable domain, completed using reference TRBV7-9 and TRBJ1-2, is DTGVSQNPRHKITKRGQNVTFRCDPISEHNRLYWYRQTLGQGPEFLTYFQNEAQLEKSRLLSDRFSAERPKGSFSTLEIQRTEQGDSAMYLCASSGSGTGDWGYTFGSGTRLTVV.

This chain links TRBV5-1 with TRBJ1-1; 8 bases map to TRBD1. The germline CDR1 and CDR2 sequences are SGHRS and YFSETQ. The CDR3 spans 13 residues. The J segment lost 10 bases and the V segment lost 0 bases, leaving 5 bases of the junction unmatched. The CDR3 nucleotides read TGCGCCAGCAGCTTGGCCGTAGGACAGGGAGCTTTCTTT. Its translation: CASSLAVGQGAFF.

The chain recombines TRBV11-2 with TRBJ2-6; D ambiguous. Looked up from germline, CDR1 is SGHAT and CDR2 is FQNNGV. The CDR3 consists of 15 residues. The V gene lost 1 base and the J gene lost 0 bases, with 4 bases spanning the gap. The CDR3 here is CASSLVSSGANVLTF. The CDR3 nucleotides are TGTGCCAGCAGCTTAGTCAGCTCTGGGGCCAACGTCCTGACTTTC.

The chain links TRBV11-2 to TRBJ1-1; D remains unclear. Germline loops: CDR1 SGHAT, CDR2 FQNNGV. The CDR3 consists of 12 residues. The V and J ends lost 0 bases and 11 bases respectively, with 10 bases between them. The CDR3 sequence: CASSLDLGKAFF. For the CDR3, the DNA is TGTGCCAGCAGCTTAGATCTGGGCAAGGCTTTCTTT.

The chain has TRBV5-1 and TRBJ1-2, with a weak D call TRBD1 (6 bases). Looked up from germline, CDR1 is SGHRS and CDR2 is YFSETQ. V lost 4 bases and J 10 bases, leaving 20 bases between the germline ends. The CDR3 has 14 amino acids. The CDR3 sequence: CASSQGTAVESYTF. The DNA for the CDR3 is TGCGCCAGCAGCCAGGGGACGGCAGTGGAATCCTACACCTTC. The full variable domain, in which reference TRBV5-1 and TRBJ1-2 provide the parts outside the CDR3, is KAGVTQTPRYLIKTRGQQVTLSCSPISGHRSVSWYQQTPGQGLQFLFEYFSETQRNKGNFPGRFSGRQFSNSRSEMNVSTLELGDSALYLCASSQGTAVESYTFGSGTRLTVV.

The chain combines TRBV18 with TRBJ2-5; TRBD1 agrees at 7 bases. The trim removed 3 bases at V and 5 bases at J, leaving 6 bases unmatched. The CDR3 length is 14 residues. Germline-derived CDR1 and CDR2 are KGHSH and LQKENI. DNA of the CDR3: TGTGCCAGCTCACCGCGGACAGGCGAGGAGACCCAGTACTTC. Protein sequence: CASSPRTGEETQYF.